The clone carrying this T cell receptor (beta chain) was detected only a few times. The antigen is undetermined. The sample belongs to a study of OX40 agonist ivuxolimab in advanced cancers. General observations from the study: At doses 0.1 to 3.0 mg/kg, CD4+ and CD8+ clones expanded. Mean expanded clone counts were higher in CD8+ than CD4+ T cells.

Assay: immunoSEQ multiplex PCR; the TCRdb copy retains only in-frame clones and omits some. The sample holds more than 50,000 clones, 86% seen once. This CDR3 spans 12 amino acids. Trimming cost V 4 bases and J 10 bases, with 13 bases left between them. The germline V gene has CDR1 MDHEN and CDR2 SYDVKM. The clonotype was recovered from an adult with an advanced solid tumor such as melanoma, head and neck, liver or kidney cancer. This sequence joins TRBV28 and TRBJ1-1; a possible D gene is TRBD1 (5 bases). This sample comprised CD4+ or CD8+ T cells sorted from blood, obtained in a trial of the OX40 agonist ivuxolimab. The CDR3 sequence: CASSSQGTRAFF. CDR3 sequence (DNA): TGTGCCAGCAGTTCGCAGGGAACTAGAGCTTTCTTT.